Shown below are 2 T cell receptor beta chains from a single sample sequenced in a study of blood T cell repertoires in COVID-19. The method was immunoSEQ multiplex PCR; TCRdb's version includes in-frame clones alone and lacks a portion of them. In the table there are 30,000 to 45,000 clones, 75% to 90% of which are singletons. The material sequenced was peripheral blood. The receptors derive from a man in his 70s with acute or convalescent COVID-19.

The chain combines TRBV5-1 with TRBJ2-6; D is possibly TRBD1 (5 bases). The CDR3 is 15 residues long. V lost 1 base and J 0 bases, leaving 5 bases between the germline ends. Looked up from germline, CDR1 is SGHRS and CDR2 is YFSETQ. The CDR3: CASSLTGSGANVLTF. CDR3 DNA sequence: TGCGCCAGCAGCTTGACAGGCTCTGGGGCCAACGTCCTGACTTTC.

The chain joins TRBV28 to TRBJ2-7; D is uncertain. The CDR3 sequence is 12 residues long. V gave up 2 bases and J gave up 3 bases, with 5 bases separating them. Germline CDR1 reads MDHEN; CDR2 reads SYDVKM. In DNA form, the CDR3 reads TGTGCCAGCAGTTTAAATAGCTACGAGCAGTACTTC. Translating it yields CASSLNSYEQYF.